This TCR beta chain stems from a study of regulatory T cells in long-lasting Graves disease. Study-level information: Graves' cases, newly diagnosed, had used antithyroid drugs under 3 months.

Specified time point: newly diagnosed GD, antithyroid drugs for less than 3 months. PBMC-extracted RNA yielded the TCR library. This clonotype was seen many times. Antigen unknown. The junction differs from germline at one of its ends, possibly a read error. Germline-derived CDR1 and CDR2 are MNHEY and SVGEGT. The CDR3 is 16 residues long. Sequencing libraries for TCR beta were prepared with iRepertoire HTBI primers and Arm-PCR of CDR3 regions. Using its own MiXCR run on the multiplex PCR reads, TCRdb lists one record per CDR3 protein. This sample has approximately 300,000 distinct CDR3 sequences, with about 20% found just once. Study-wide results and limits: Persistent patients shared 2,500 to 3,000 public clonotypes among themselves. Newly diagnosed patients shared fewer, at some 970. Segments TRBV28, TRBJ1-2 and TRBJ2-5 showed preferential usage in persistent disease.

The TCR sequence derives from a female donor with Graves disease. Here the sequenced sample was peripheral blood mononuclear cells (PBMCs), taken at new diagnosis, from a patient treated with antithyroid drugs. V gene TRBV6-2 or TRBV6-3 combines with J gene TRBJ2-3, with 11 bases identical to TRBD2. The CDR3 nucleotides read TGTGCCAGCAGGTACTCCGGGACTAGCGGCCCAGATACGCAGTATTTT. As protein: CASRYSGTSGPDTQYF.